This T cell receptor beta chain was recovered during a study of cytomegalovirus exposure and HLA in healthy donors. The PCR made use of 60 Vbeta and 13 Jbeta primers. Here immunoSEQ multiplex PCR was the method, and the copy in TCRdb shows in-frame clones only, minus some. Among 150,000 to 200,000 clones, around 80% were seen once, and the ten largest hold approximately 6.5%. Broader study findings: Productive status was seen about 87% or about 30% of the time for most TCR beta V segments in an earlier analysis.

Of note for this clone: The target antigen is unknown.

After removal of 1 base from V and 5 bases from J, the junction contained 9 bases not matched to a gene. Germline V CDR1 and CDR2: SGHTA, FQGNSA. The CDR3 sequence is 16 residues long. The sequence was collected from a male donor in good health and CMV-seropositive. V is TRBV7-2 and J is TRBJ2-7, with 9 bases fitting TRBD1. The sequencing sample was made of PBMCs. CDR3 in DNA: TGTGCCAGCAGCTTAGTCCCCGGGACAGGGTTTCACGAGCAGTACTTC. This sequence encodes CASSLVPGTGFHEQYF.